Listed here are 20 T cell receptor beta chains from one sample, sequenced in a study of spatial heterogeneity in lung cancer. TCRdb re-called the 5' RACE reads through MiXCR, storing one row per CDR3 protein. The repertoire includes under 150,000 distinct CDR3 sequences, less than 14% of them detected once, and about 24% sits in the top ten. Stated time point: blood at routine non-recurrence follow-up after resection. The source material was PBMCs, sampled at follow-up. The receptors stem from a female donor with early-stage non-small cell lung cancer.

The V gene is TRBV5-4, the J gene TRBJ2-5, with 10 bases that match TRBD2. The CDR3 loop spans 16 amino acids. Looked up from germline, CDR1 is SGHNT and CDR2 is YYREEE (reference sequence). V lost 3 bases and J lost 0; bases outside the gene matches: 5. The CDR3 region has the DNA TGTGCCAGCAGCTCTCAACTAGCGGGGTACCAAGAGACCCAGTACTTC. This encodes CASSSQLAGYQETQYF. The variable domain in full, with the rest retrieved from reference TRBV5-4 and TRBJ2-5, is ETGVTQSPTHLIKTRGQQVTLRCSSQSGHNTVSWYQQALGQGPQFIFQYYREEENGRGNFPPRFSGLQFPNYSSELNVNALELDDSALYLCASSSQLAGYQETQYFGPGTRLLVL.

The chain recombines TRBV6-6 with TRBJ2-2; TRBD2 matches 9 bases. The CDR3 has 16 amino acids. J was trimmed by 2 bases and V by 0 bases; bases with no gene match: 1. Germline CDR1 is MNHNY and CDR2 is SVGAGI (reference sequence). CDR3 DNA: TGTGCCAGCAGTTACTCGCTAGCGGGAAACACCGGGGAGCTGTTTTTT. This sequence encodes CASSYSLAGNTGELFF.

This clonotype was seen more than once but under ten times. The gene calls are TRBV4-3 and TRBJ1-2; D gene uncertain. CDR1 and CDR2 (germline): LGHNA, YSLEER. V lost 1 base and J 7 bases, leaving 16 bases between the germline ends. The CDR3 runs 15 residues. This CDR3 reads CASSQGLDGLPGYTF. Written as DNA, the CDR3 is TGCGCCAGCAGCCAAGGCCTGGACGGACTCCCTGGCTACACCTTC.

This clonotype turned up a few times. The rearrangement joins TRBV5-1 to TRBJ1-1, with 8 bases matching TRBD1. After removal of 5 bases from V and 4 bases from J, the junction contained 7 bases not matched to a gene. The CDR3 runs to 14 residues. CDR1 SGHRS and CDR2 YFSETQ come from the germline V gene. CDR3 amino acids: CASSLTGERTEAFF. The CDR3 DNA is TGCGCCAGCAGTTTGACAGGGGAACGCACTGAAGCTTTCTTT.

This clonotype was detected ten times or more. J is TRBJ2-2 and V is TRBV4-1; TRBD1 aligns across 7 bases. Germline values: CDR1 MGHRA, CDR2 YSYEKL. This CDR3 contains 15 residues. Trimming at V came to 3 bases and at J to 4 bases, leaving 5 bases not matched to a gene. The CDR3 DNA follows: TGCGCCAGCAGCCAGGAACAGGGGACCACCGGGGAGCTGTTTTTT. Its protein is CASSQEQGTTGELFF.

This clonotype appeared many times. V usage is TRBV6-6 and J usage is TRBJ1-2; D is uncertain. Between the trimmed V and J ends, which lost 10 bases and 1 base, there was a span of 7 bases. Germline values: CDR1 MNHNY, CDR2 SVGAGI (reference sequence). The CDR3 contains 11 residues. CDR3 nucleotides: TGTGCCACGGCTGATAACTATGGCTACACCTTC. This sequence encodes CATADNYGYTF.

This clonotype has more than one count but fewer than ten. The CDR3 sequence is CASSQGQSFSNQPQHF. Written as DNA, the CDR3 is TGTGCCAGCAGTCAGGGACAGAGTTTTAGCAATCAGCCCCAGCATTTT. The rearrangement joins TRBV28 to TRBJ1-5; 7 bases agree with TRBD1. Germline V gene lookup returns CDR1 MDHEN and CDR2 SYDVKM. V was pared by 5 bases and J by 0 bases, with 7 bases of the junction left unmatched. This CDR3 has 16 residues.

The V gene is TRBV11-2, the J gene TRBJ2-5, with a possible D match to TRBD2 (6 bases). The CDR3 totals 15 residues. V lost 5 bases and J 4 bases, leaving 17 bases between the germline ends. Germline V CDR1 and CDR2: SGHAT, FQNNGV. The CDR3 DNA follows: TGTGCCAGCAGCCTCCGGGACTCCATTTTAGAGACCCAGTACTTC. It encodes CASSLRDSILETQYF.

A few counts support this clonotype. V is TRBV28 and J is TRBJ1-4, with a weak D call TRBD1 (6 bases). This CDR3 is 15 amino acids long. The germline V gene has CDR1 MDHEN and CDR2 SYDVKM. Deletions cut 6 bases from V and 8 bases from J, with 19 bases between. For the CDR3, the DNA is TGTGCCAGCAGAACAACTTGGACAGATAACGAAAAACTGTTTTTT. This encodes CASRTTWTDNEKLFF.

This clonotype was detected ten times or more. The chain combines TRBV5-1 with TRBJ1-5; D remains unclear. Germline V gene sequence: CDR1 SGHRS, CDR2 YFSETQ. V was pared by 0 bases and J by 0 bases, with 7 bases between. The CDR3 length is 15 residues. CDR3 coding DNA: TGCGCCAGCAGCTTGGACGGCTATAGCAATCAGCCCCAGCATTTT. Translation: CASSLDGYSNQPQHF.

This clonotype has a count of ten or more. This rearrangement joins TRBV7-2 to TRBJ1-2, with TRBD1 as a possible D gene (6 bases). V gave up 6 bases and J gave up 8 bases, with 16 bases separating them. The germline V gene encodes CDR1 SGHTA and CDR2 FQGNSA. This CDR3 contains 13 residues. This CDR3 is CASRSTRGQGYTF. CDR3 in DNA: TGTGCCAGCAGATCAACTCGGGGGCAGGGCTACACCTTC. Based on the CDR3 plus reference TRBV7-2 and TRBJ1-2, the full variable domain is GAGVSQSPSNKVTEKGKDVELRCDPISGHTALYWYRQSLGQGLEFLIYFQGNSAPDKSGLPSDRFSAERTGGSVSTLTIQRTQQEDSAVYLCASRSTRGQGYTFGSGTRLTVV.

This clonotype was detected only a few times. CDR3 sequence: CASSPTAGTQGNTIYF. CDR3 coding DNA: TGTGCCAGCTCACCAACGGCCGGGACGCAAGGAAACACCATATATTTT. This chain connects TRBV18 to TRBJ1-3; TRBD1 might be the D (5 bases). There are 16 residues in the CDR3. CDR1 and CDR2 (germline): KGHSH, LQKENI. V was clipped by 2 bases and J by 4 bases, with 15 bases between them. Filled out from reference TRBV18 and TRBJ1-3, the complete variable domain reads NAGVMQNPRHLVRRRGQEARLRCSPMKGHSHVYWYRQLPEEGLKFMVYLQKENIIDESGMPKERFSAEFPKEGPSILRIQQVVRGDSAAYFCASSPTAGTQGNTIYFGEGSWLTVV.

The chain recombines TRBV12-3 or TRBV12-4 with TRBJ1-2, with a tentative D call TRBD1 (6 bases). V was cut by 3 bases and J by 3 bases, with 11 bases left in between. The CDR3 is 14 residues long. The CDR3 region is CASSLQDRDYGYTF. The CDR3, as DNA: TGTGCCAGCAGTTTGCAGGACAGAGACTATGGCTACACCTTC.

The rearrangement uses TRBV7-2 and TRBJ1-1; D unresolved. The CDR3 has 13 residues. Germline-derived CDR1 and CDR2 are SGHTA and FQGNSA. V gave up 5 bases and J gave up 1 base, with 8 bases separating them. The CDR3 DNA follows: TGTGCCAGCAGCGTGACACGGAACACTGAAGCTTTCTTT. This gives the protein CASSVTRNTEAFF.

The V call is TRBV6-2 or TRBV6-3, the J call TRBJ2-3; TRBD1 might be the D (6 bases). Germline CDR1 MNHEY, CDR2 SVGEGT. The CDR3 totals 14 residues. V shed 5 bases and J shed 3 bases, with 12 bases lying between them. In DNA form, the CDR3 reads TGTGCCAGCAGTGACAGGACAGAGACAGATACGCAGTATTTT. This sequence encodes CASSDRTETDTQYF.

J is TRBJ2-1 and V is TRBV20-1; 12 nucleotides align to TRBD2. CDR1 is DFQATT and CDR2 is SNEGSKA in the germline V gene (reference sequence). V dropped 3 bases and J dropped 5; count of bases not matched to a gene: 5. The CDR3 is 15 residues long. The CDR3: CSASGGLAGNNEQFF. The CDR3 bases are TGCAGTGCTAGTGGGGGACTAGCGGGTAACAATGAGCAGTTCTTC.

This clonotype was picked up many times. The chain has TRBV28 and TRBJ2-1; D ambiguous. V was shortened by 4 bases and J by 3 bases, with 16 bases between the two germline ends. This CDR3 is built from 16 residues. CDR1 is MDHEN, CDR2 SYDVKM, per germline. Here the CDR3 DNA reads TGTGCCAGCAGTTCCGTAGACGGGCTATACTACAATGAGCAGTTCTTC. Protein sequence: CASSSVDGLYYNEQFF.

The chain uses TRBV3-1 and TRBJ1-5, with a tentative D call TRBD1 (5 bases). This CDR3 region has 13 residues. Germline values: CDR1 LGHDT, CDR2 YNNKEL (reference sequence). The V and J ends lost 4 bases and 4 bases respectively, with 8 bases between them. The CDR3 DNA reads as TGTGCCAGCAGCCGCGGGGGTAATCAGCCCCAGCATTTT. Translation gives CASSRGGNQPQHF.

The V and J genes are TRBV14 and TRBJ2-5; no reliable D call. Germline assignment: CDR1 SGHDN and CDR2 FVKESK. CDR3 size: 16 residues. The V gene lost 0 bases and the J gene lost 9 bases, with 20 bases spanning the gap. In DNA form, the CDR3 reads TGTGCCAGCAGCCAAGATATGTGGCTCCCCTTCGCGGCCCAGTACTTC. Residues: CASSQDMWLPFAAQYF.

J is TRBJ2-7 and V is TRBV27; no reliable D call. Germline V gene sequence: CDR1 MNHEY, CDR2 SMNVEV (reference sequence). This CDR3 comprises 16 residues. The V end was cut by 5 bases, the J end by 0 bases, with 17 bases between. The CDR3 reads CASSLRATSRSYEQYF. CDR3 sequence (DNA): TGTGCCAGCAGTCTGAGAGCGACCTCCCGCTCCTACGAGCAGTACTTC.